This T cell receptor beta chain was identified in a study of blood T cell repertoires in COVID-19. Overall study: COVID-19 samples, acute and convalescent, were from the United States, Italy and Spain.

Trimming removed 5 bases from V and 7 bases from J; junction bases left unmatched: 8. The CDR3 has 14 amino acids. Germline V lookup: CDR1 SGHTA, CDR2 FQGNSA. In the original analysis: Amplification from reference gene primers served as the basis for estimated nucleated cell counts. This table comes from immunoSEQ multiplex PCR, and its TCRdb copy is limited to in-frame clones, with some not included. That table is the source of V, J and clone size, and D and trimming were worked out from the DNA. The profile shows some 290,000 clones, around 87% of them singletons. The chain uses TRBV7-2 and TRBJ1-2, with 9 nucleotides matching TRBD1. Sequencing was done on a sample of peripheral blood. This TCR came from a woman aged 50 to 60 who had recovered from COVID-19. CDR3 sequence: CASSQTGTGPGYTF. In DNA, the CDR3 is TGTGCCAGCAGCCAAACCGGGACAGGGCCTGGCTACACCTTC.